The rows below give T cell receptor beta chains drawn from one sample of a study of cytomegalovirus exposure and HLA in healthy donors. Here immunoSEQ multiplex PCR was the method, and the copy in TCRdb shows in-frame clones only, minus some. The data show tens of thousands of clones, roughly 73% seen once. The sample consisted of PBMCs. The receptors derive from a male donor in good health and CMV-seropositive. Each CDR3 is given with its conserved first and last residue.

V gene	J gene	CDR3 protein
TRBV11-2	TRBJ1-1	CASSLTRGHTEAFF
TRBV6-8	TRBJ1-1	CASSESETGRTEAFF
TRBV19	TRBJ1-2	CASSDGGGLSEYGYTF
TRBV14	TRBJ2-7	CASSPGRYEQYF
TRBV6-1	TRBJ1-5	CATARDRDQPQHF
TRBV2	TRBJ2-7	CASSDTPFGEQYF
TRBV5-1	TRBJ2-5	CASSSAEPPKLTQYF
TRBV18	TRBJ2-3	CASSPDGGTSADTQYF
TRBV7-2	TRBJ2-3	CASSYGGEDTQYF
TRBV5-1	TRBJ2-7	CASSLGQGAVDEQYF
TRBV28	TRBJ2-7	CASSPRTSGSYEQYF
TRBV6-6	TRBJ2-3	CASSRPLAGRDTQYF
TRBV4-2	TRBJ2-1	CASSHGIAGEQHEQFF
TRBV12-5	TRBJ2-1	CASGLVGEQFF
TRBV19	TRBJ2-3	CASSIGLADTQYF
TRBV11-2	TRBJ2-2	CASSFAPGTVNTGELFF
TRBV19	TRBJ1-1	CASSIGPGSMNTEAFF
TRBV30	TRBJ1-1	CAWSGQSNTEAFF
TRBV5-6	TRBJ1-4	CASSLAGGVEKLFF
TRBV7-9	TRBJ1-1	CASSPQPGQGLNTEAFF
TRBV10-3	TRBJ1-4	CAISDPGLNEKLFF
TRBV27	TRBJ1-1	CASSFQGLSTEAFF
TRBV19	TRBJ1-5	CASRDINQPQHF
TRBV30	TRBJ2-3	CAWSRAGADTQYF
TRBV7-6	TRBJ2-6	CASSRGAGANVLTF
TRBV6-5	TRBJ2-6	CASRTSVGANVLTF
TRBV25-1	TRBJ2-7	CASSDLDRAGEQYF
TRBV5-1	TRBJ1-1	CASSPGHIDTEAFF
TRBV5-1	TRBJ2-5	CASSATVQGAEETQYF
TRBV2	TRBJ1-2	CASRVRGPGSYGYTF
TRBV29-1	TRBJ1-1	CSVASGGMNTEAFF
TRBV19	TRBJ1-1	CASKQDYSNTEAFF
TRBV28	TRBJ2-6	CATSDRVGSGANVLTF
TRBV6-6	TRBJ2-5	CASSLGGAQYF
TRBV7-9	TRBJ1-1	CASSPGVSVEAFF
TRBV5-4	TRBJ2-1	CASSVDRGRFYNEQFF
TRBV18	TRBJ2-3	CASSPIPGGGQPDTQYF
TRBV5-6	TRBJ1-1	CASRIGGAGVTEAFF
TRBV2	TRBJ2-7	CASSVSGYEQYF
TRBV30	TRBJ1-1	CAWSVHRVRIEAFF
TRBV30	TRBJ2-7	CAWRRRSEQYF
TRBV27	TRBJ2-5	CASSPRLATIQETQYF
TRBV30	TRBJ2-7	CAWSVLAGGVYEQYF
TRBV5-1	TRBJ1-6	CASSPVPRQGYSPLHF
TRBV4-1	TRBJ2-7	CASSQWRGYEQYF